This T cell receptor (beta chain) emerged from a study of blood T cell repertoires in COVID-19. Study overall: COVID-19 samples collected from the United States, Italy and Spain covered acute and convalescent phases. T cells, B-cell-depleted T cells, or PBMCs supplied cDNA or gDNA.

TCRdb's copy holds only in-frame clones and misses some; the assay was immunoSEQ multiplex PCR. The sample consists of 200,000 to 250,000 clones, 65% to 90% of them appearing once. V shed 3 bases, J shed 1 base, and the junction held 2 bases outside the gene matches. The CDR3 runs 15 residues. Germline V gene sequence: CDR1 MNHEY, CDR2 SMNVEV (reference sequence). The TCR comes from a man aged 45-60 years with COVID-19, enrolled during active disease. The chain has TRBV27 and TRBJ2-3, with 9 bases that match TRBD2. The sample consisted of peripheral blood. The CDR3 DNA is TGTGCCAGCAGTTTTCAGCGGGGGGGCACAGATACGCAGTATTTT. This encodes CASSFQRGGTDTQYF.